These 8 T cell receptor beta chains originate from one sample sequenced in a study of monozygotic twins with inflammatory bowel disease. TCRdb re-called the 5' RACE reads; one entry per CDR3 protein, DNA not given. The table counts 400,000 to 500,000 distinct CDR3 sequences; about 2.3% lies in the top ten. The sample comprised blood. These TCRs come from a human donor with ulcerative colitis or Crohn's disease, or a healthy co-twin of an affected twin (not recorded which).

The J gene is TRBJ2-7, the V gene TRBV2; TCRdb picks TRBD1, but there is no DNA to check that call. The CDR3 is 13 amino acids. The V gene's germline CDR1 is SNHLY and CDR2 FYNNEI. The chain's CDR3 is CARRGGQGTEQYF.

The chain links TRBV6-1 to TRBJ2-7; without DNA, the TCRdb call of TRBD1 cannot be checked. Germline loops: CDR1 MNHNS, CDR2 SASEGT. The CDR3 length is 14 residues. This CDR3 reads CASRRDRGRVEQYF.

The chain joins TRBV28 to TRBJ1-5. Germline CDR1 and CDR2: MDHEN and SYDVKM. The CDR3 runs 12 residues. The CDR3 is CASSQAGQPQHF.

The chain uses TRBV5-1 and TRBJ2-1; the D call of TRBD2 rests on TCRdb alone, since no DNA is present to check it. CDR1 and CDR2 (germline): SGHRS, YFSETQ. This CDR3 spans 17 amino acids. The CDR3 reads CASSLARTGLVYNEQFF.

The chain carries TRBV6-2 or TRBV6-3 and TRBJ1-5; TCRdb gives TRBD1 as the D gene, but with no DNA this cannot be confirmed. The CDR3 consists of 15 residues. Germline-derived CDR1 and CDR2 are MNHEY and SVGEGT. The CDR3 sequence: CASSYTGGGNQPQHF.

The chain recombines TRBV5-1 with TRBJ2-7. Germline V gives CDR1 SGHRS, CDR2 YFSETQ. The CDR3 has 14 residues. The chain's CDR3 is CASSLNSRPYEQYF.

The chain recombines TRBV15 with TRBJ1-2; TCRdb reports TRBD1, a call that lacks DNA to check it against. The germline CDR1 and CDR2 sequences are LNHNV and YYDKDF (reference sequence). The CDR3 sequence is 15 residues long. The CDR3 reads CATSRDVRESYGYTF.

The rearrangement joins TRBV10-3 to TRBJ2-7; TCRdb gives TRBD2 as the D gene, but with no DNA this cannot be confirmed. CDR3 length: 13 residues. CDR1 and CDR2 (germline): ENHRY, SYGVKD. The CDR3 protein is CATLRGNSYEQYF.